The 30 T cell receptor beta chains reported below all come from one sample, sequenced in a study of human T cells and chemical hapten exposure. The time point here: patch test 2, 6 weeks after DPC sensitization. As to treatment: therapeutic diphenylcyclopropenone sensitization with weekly scalp DPC. Using its own MiXCR run on the RACE reads, TCRdb lists one record per CDR3 protein. The sample has under 90,000 distinct CDR3 sequences, about 9% seen once. The sample was whole blood, taken in connection with sensitization to the hapten diphenylcyclopropenone (DPC). The receptor set was obtained from a woman in her forties or fifties with alopecia areata. Some clones in this sample may be carry-over from other donors' samples.

This clonotype was counted ten times or more. The chain is built from TRBV2 and TRBJ1-5; D might be TRBD1 (5 bases). Germline V lookup: CDR1 SNHLY, CDR2 FYNNEI. V dropped 6 bases and J dropped 0 bases, with 18 bases sitting between them. The CDR3 runs 17 residues. The CDR3 nucleotides read TGTGCCAGCAGGACCGGACAAAACCCGTATAGCAATCAGCCCCAGCATTTT. It codes for CASRTGQNPYSNQPQHF.

The chain recombines TRBV5-1 with TRBJ1-4; 7 positions agree with TRBD1. Germline V CDR1 and CDR2: SGHRS, YFSETQ. There are 15 residues in the CDR3. V gave up 4 bases and J gave up 4 bases; unmatched junction bases: 7. The CDR3: CASSRLGQINEKLFF. The DNA of the CDR3 is TGCGCCAGCAGCCGCTTGGGACAGATTAATGAAAAACTGTTTTTT.

The CDR3, as DNA: TGTGCCAGCAGTTTAGCGCCCGGACTAGCGGGGGGTAGGGATGAGCAGTTCTTC. It yields the protein CASSLAPGLAGGRDEQFF. The gene calls are TRBV12-3 or TRBV12-4 and TRBJ2-1; the match to TRBD2 covers 14 bases. The CDR3 is 18 residues long. V shed 0 bases and J 8 bases; nucleotides not matched to a gene: 9.

V is TRBV6-2 or TRBV6-3 and J is TRBJ1-2; possibly TRBD1 for D (5 bases). The length of the CDR3 is 15 residues. Trimming pared 5 bases from V and 8 bases from J, leaving 21 bases between. Germline CDR1 reads MNHEY; CDR2 reads SVGEGT. The CDR3 coding sequence is TGTGCCAGCAGTGGGCCGATAAAGGGACGTGGAGGCTACACCTTC. The encoded protein is CASSGPIKGRGGYTF.

The chain carries TRBV12-3 or TRBV12-4 and TRBJ2-7; 10 bases match TRBD2. The CDR3 contains 16 residues. Trimming removed 1 base from V and 2 bases from J; junction bases left unmatched: 5. CDR3 sequence: CASSLGLAGDPYEQYF. The DNA for the CDR3 is TGTGCCAGCAGTTTAGGGCTAGCGGGGGACCCCTACGAGCAGTACTTC.

This clonotype has only a few counts. The V gene is TRBV5-1, the J gene TRBJ1-6, with D possibly TRBD1 on 6 matching bases. Germline-derived CDR1 and CDR2 are SGHRS and YFSETQ. The CDR3 consists of 13 residues. V was shortened by 4 bases and J by 11 bases, with 13 bases between the two germline ends. The CDR3 coding sequence is TGCGCCAGCAGCCTGACCGGACAGCCACCCCTCCACTTT. Its translation is CASSLTGQPPLHF.

The V gene is TRBV27, the J gene TRBJ1-6, with 8 bases fitting TRBD1. This CDR3 comprises 14 residues. The J segment lost 4 bases and the V segment lost 6 bases, leaving 2 bases of the junction unmatched. In germline, CDR1 is MNHEY, CDR2 SMNVEV (reference sequence). This CDR3 reads CASRGQAYNSPLHF. The DNA of the CDR3 is TGTGCCAGCAGGGGACAGGCGTATAATTCACCCCTCCACTTT.

This clonotype showed up many times. CDR3 in amino acids: CASSSGAGSPLHF. The CDR3 DNA sequence: TGTGCCAGCAGTTCGGGGGCAGGATCACCCCTCCACTTT. This chain joins TRBV27 and TRBJ1-6; D perhaps matches TRBD1 (6 bases). CDR3 length equals 13 residues. V was clipped by 4 bases and J by 10 bases, with 11 bases between them. CDR1 is MNHEY, CDR2 SMNVEV, per germline (reference sequence).

This clonotype was observed many times. CDR3 loop: CASSPGASRYEQYF. The CDR3, as DNA: TGTGCCAGCAGTCCCGGGGCGAGTAGATACGAGCAGTACTTC. This sequence joins TRBV12-3 or TRBV12-4 and TRBJ2-7, with D possibly being TRBD1 or TRBD2 (5 bases each). The length of the CDR3 is 14 residues. Trimming cost V 5 bases and J 4 bases, with 15 bases left between them.

This clonotype has only a few counts. V and J are TRBV24-1 and TRBJ2-3, with 10 bases that match TRBD1. The CDR3 runs to 15 residues. CDR1 and CDR2 (germline): KGHDR, SFDVKD. V trimming: 4 bases; J trimming: 4 bases; junction bases outside the gene matches: 4. DNA of the CDR3: TGTGCCACCAGTGACGACAGGGGGCCGGCAGATACGCAGTATTTT. It codes for CATSDDRGPADTQYF.

This clonotype was seen only a few times. V and J are TRBV11-2 and TRBJ2-5; weak D call: TRBD2 (5 bases). The V and J ends lost 0 bases and 1 base respectively, with 9 bases between them. The length of the CDR3 is 15 residues. Germline V gene lookup returns CDR1 SGHAT and CDR2 FQNNGV. CDR3 DNA sequence: TGTGCCAGCAGCTTAGAAAGGACTCCCCAAGAGACCCAGTACTTC. Protein sequence: CASSLERTPQETQYF.

The table lists this clonotype with a few counts. J is TRBJ1-1 and V is TRBV6-5; TRBD1 aligns across 7 bases. The V gene end was trimmed by 8 bases and the J gene end by 0 bases; junction bases not matched to a gene: 9. There are 15 residues in the CDR3. Germline V gene sequence: CDR1 MNHEY, CDR2 SVGAGI. CDR3 DNA sequence: TGTGCCAGCCACAAGAAGGGGGCCCTGAACACTGAAGCTTTCTTT. This gives the protein CASHKKGALNTEAFF.

There are many counts of this clonotype. The genes are TRBV5-6 and TRBJ1-5, with D maybe TRBD1 (6 bases). Trimming took 2 bases from V and 4 from J, leaving 13 bases between them. This CDR3 region has 15 residues. In germline, CDR1 is SGHDT, CDR2 YYEEEE. CDR3 sequence (DNA): TGTGCCAGCAGCTTAACACAGGGCTTTAATCAGCCCCAGCATTTT. This encodes CASSLTQGFNQPQHF.

The sample holds many counts of this clonotype. V is TRBV4-2 and J is TRBJ1-5; D is unclear. CDR3 length equals 15 residues. The germline CDR1 and CDR2 sequences are LGHNA and YNFKEQ. Trimming took off 0 bases at V and 2 bases at J, with 8 bases between the two ends. The CDR3 loop reads CASSQDRGRNQPQHF. DNA for the CDR3: TGTGCCAGCAGCCAAGATCGCGGGCGCAATCAGCCCCAGCATTTT.

This clonotype was seen more than once but under ten times. The rearrangement uses TRBV18 and TRBJ1-1, with D unresolved. Trimming stripped 2 bases from V and 5 bases from J, with 6 bases between. This CDR3 has 12 amino acids. Germline CDR1 and CDR2: KGHSH and LQKENI. This chain's CDR3 is CASSPRLTEAFF. CDR3 in DNA: TGTGCCAGCTCACCAAGGCTAACTGAAGCTTTCTTT. Looking up the rest from reference TRBV18 and TRBJ1-1 gives the full variable domain: NAGVMQNPRHLVRRRGQEARLRCSPMKGHSHVYWYRQLPEEGLKFMVYLQKENIIDESGMPKERFSAEFPKEGPSILRIQQVVRGDSAAYFCASSPRLTEAFFGQGTRLTVV.

This clonotype occurred many times. The V and J genes are TRBV20-1 and TRBJ1-2, with 7 bases identical to TRBD1. V dropped 5 bases and J dropped 6; count of bases not matched to a gene: 12. The germline V gene has CDR1 DFQATT and CDR2 SNEGSKA (reference sequence). The CDR3 is 14 amino acids. CDR3 sequence (DNA): TGCAGTGCTGGGACAGTGGGAGGATATAATGGCTACACCTTC. Translating gives CSAGTVGGYNGYTF.

Ten or more counts support this clonotype. This chain connects TRBV9 to TRBJ1-2; maybe TRBD1 (6 bases). Germline CDR1 and CDR2: SGDLS and YYNGEE. The CDR3 consists of 15 residues. V was pared by 0 bases and J by 4 bases, with 13 bases between. This CDR3 is CASSVEGGFPYGYTF. For the CDR3, the DNA is TGTGCCAGCAGCGTAGAGGGGGGATTCCCCTATGGCTACACCTTC.

This clonotype appeared many times. The chain uses TRBV10-3 and TRBJ1-2; 8 nucleotides match TRBD1. The V segment lost 0 bases and the J segment 1 base; nucleotides outside the gene matches: 7. This CDR3 region has 17 residues. The germline V gene encodes CDR1 ENHRY and CDR2 SYGVKD. CDR3 sequence (DNA): TGTGCCATCAGTGAGTCGCCAGGGGGCATTGGTAACTATGGCTACACCTTC. This sequence encodes CAISESPGGIGNYGYTF.

This clonotype appeared a few times. The chain couples TRBV2 to TRBJ2-2; D is unresolved. There are 14 residues in the CDR3. Germline V gives CDR1 SNHLY, CDR2 FYNNEI. V shed 3 bases and J shed 4 bases, with 9 bases lying between them. CDR3 in amino acids: CASSEPLSTGELFF. In DNA, the CDR3 is TGTGCCAGCAGTGAGCCCCTAAGCACCGGGGAGCTGTTTTTT.

This clonotype came up many times. The V and J genes are TRBV14 and TRBJ1-2; possible D gene TRBD1, 5 bases. CDR1 and CDR2 (germline): SGHDN, FVKESK. This CDR3 has 14 residues. V lost 4 bases and J lost 2, with 11 bases in between. The CDR3 here is CASSPQQGNYGYTF. Here the CDR3 DNA reads TGTGCCAGCAGCCCCCAGCAGGGAAACTATGGCTACACCTTC.

This clonotype has a count of ten or more. The gene calls are TRBV15 and TRBJ2-1; TRBD2 agrees at 10 bases. The CDR3 totals 15 residues. Germline V gene sequence: CDR1 LNHNV, CDR2 YYDKDF (reference sequence). The trim removed 11 bases at V and 2 bases at J, leaving 9 bases unmatched. DNA of the CDR3: TGTGCCCTCCCCAAGGGGACTAGCGCCTACAATGAGCAGTTCTTC. Amino acids: CALPKGTSAYNEQFF. The complete variable domain, with remaining parts taken from reference TRBV15 and TRBJ2-1, reads DAMVIQNPRYQVTQFGKPVTLSCSQTLNHNVMYWYQQKSSQAPKLLFHYYDKDFNNEADTPDNFQSRRPNTSFCFLDIRSPGLGDTAMYLCALPKGTSAYNEQFFGPGTRLTVL.

The chain joins TRBV6-2 or TRBV6-3 to TRBJ1-1; D is unresolved. V shed 5 bases and J shed 2 bases, with 9 bases lying between them. The germline CDR1 and CDR2 sequences are MNHEY and SVGEGT. This CDR3 has 13 residues. The CDR3 DNA follows: TGTGCCAGCAGTCAGACCTTAAACACTGAAGCTTTCTTT. Translating gives CASSQTLNTEAFF.

This clonotype was detected a few times. V gene TRBV25-1 combines with J gene TRBJ1-1; tentative D call: TRBD1 (6 bases). Germline loops: CDR1 MGHDK, CDR2 SYGVNS. V lost 2 bases and J lost 3, with 7 bases in between. The CDR3 spans 13 residues. CDR3 residues: CASSEQGYTEAFF. CDR3 in DNA: TGTGCCAGCAGTGAACAGGGGTACACTGAAGCTTTCTTT.

The CDR3 DNA sequence: TGTGCCAGCAGCTTAGGAGGAGTAAGTCAAGACGAGCAGTACTTC. Residues: CASSLGGVSQDEQYF. This rearrangement joins TRBV7-2 to TRBJ2-7; D not certain. V dropped 1 base and J dropped 5 bases, with 15 bases sitting between them. The CDR3 covers 15 residues. CDR1 is SGHTA, CDR2 FQGNSA, per germline.

This chain links TRBV7-2 with TRBJ1-5; 7 nucleotides align to TRBD1. V shed 1 base, J shed 6 bases, and the junction held 15 bases outside the gene matches. The V gene's germline CDR1 is SGHTA and CDR2 FQGNSA. The CDR3 covers 18 residues. CDR3 loop: CASSLGGTVRQRGQPQHF. The CDR3 DNA reads as TGTGCCAGCAGCTTAGGTGGGACAGTCCGTCAGAGAGGTCAGCCCCAGCATTTT.

This clonotype was seen many times. The DNA of the CDR3 is TGCGCCAGCAGTGGAGAGGGCTATGGCTACACCTTC. Its protein product is CASSGEGYGYTF. The chain employs TRBV5-1 and TRBJ1-2; D gene ambiguous. CDR3 length equals 12 residues. V dropped 5 bases and J dropped 4 bases, with 9 bases sitting between them. Germline CDR1 and CDR2: SGHRS and YFSETQ.

This clonotype was seen a few times. The rearrangement joins TRBV29-1 to TRBJ2-5; no clear D gene. The V and J ends lost 6 bases and 5 bases respectively, with 4 bases between them. Germline loops: CDR1 SQVTM, CDR2 ANQGSEA. The CDR3 is made up of 9 amino acids. CDR3 in amino acids: CSVGETQYF. Here the CDR3 DNA reads TGCAGCGTCGGGGAGACCCAGTACTTC.

This clonotype was picked up many times. The chain links TRBV11-2 to TRBJ2-1; D ambiguous. CDR3 length: 15 residues. Trimming removed 0 bases from V and 6 bases from J, with 12 bases in between. CDR1 is SGHAT and CDR2 is FQNNGV in the germline V gene. CDR3 in amino acids: CASSLDRPTGNEQFF. The CDR3 DNA reads TGTGCCAGCAGCTTAGATCGCCCGACGGGCAATGAGCAGTTCTTC.

The chain is built from TRBV27 and TRBJ2-7; D perhaps matches TRBD1 (5 bases). Germline V lookup: CDR1 MNHEY, CDR2 SMNVEV (reference sequence). V lost 6 bases and J lost 0, with 9 bases in between. This CDR3 contains 13 residues. CDR3 region: CASSPGISYEQYF. CDR3 DNA: TGTGCCAGCAGCCCAGGGATCTCCTACGAGCAGTACTTC.

In this sample, this clonotype turned up a few times. This chain links TRBV20-1 with TRBJ2-3; the match to TRBD2 covers 11 bases. The CDR3 runs to 15 residues. Germline-derived CDR1 and CDR2 are DFQATT and SNEGSKA (reference sequence). Trimming took 5 bases from V and 5 from J; bases not matched to a gene: 9. The CDR3 loop reads CSALIAGGPRDTQYF. In nucleotides, the CDR3 is TGCAGTGCTCTGATAGCGGGAGGGCCGAGAGATACGCAGTATTTT.